This TCR beta chain comes out of a study of T-cell reconstitution after alpha-beta-depleted transplantation in children. TCRbeta library preparation incorporated unique molecular identifiers. TCRdb called the PCR reads again in MiXCR, with one record for every CDR3 protein. The sample has over 550,000 distinct CDR3 sequences, more than 9% seen once; the top ten hold about 4%. The CDR3 consists of 17 residues. Trimming stripped 1 base from V and 2 bases from J, with 16 bases between. Germline V CDR1 and CDR2: LGHNA, YNFKEQ. The input for sequencing was PBMCs from the stem cell graft donor, taken from the stem cell graft. The receptor was derived from a human donor who donated a stem cell graft to a child with acute myeloid leukemia. The rearrangement uses TRBV4-2 and TRBJ2-3; D may be TRBD2 (6 bases). The CDR3 DNA follows: TGTGCCAGCAGCCAAGTATCTGCGAGCGGGCACACAGATACGCAGTATTTT. Its protein is CASSQVSASGHTDTQYF.